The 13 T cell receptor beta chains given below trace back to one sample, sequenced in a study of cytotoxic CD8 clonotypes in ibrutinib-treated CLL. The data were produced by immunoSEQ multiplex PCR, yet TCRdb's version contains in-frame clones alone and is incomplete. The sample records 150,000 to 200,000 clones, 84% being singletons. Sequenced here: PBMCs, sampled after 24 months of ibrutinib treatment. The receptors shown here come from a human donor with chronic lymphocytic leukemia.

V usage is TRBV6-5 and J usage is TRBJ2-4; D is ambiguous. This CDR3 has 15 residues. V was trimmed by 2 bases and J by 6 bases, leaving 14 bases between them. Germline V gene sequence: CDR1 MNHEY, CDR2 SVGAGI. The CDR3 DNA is TGTGCCAGCAGTTACGTCCCCCCTAATGCAAACATTCAGTACTTC. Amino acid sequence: CASSYVPPNANIQYF.

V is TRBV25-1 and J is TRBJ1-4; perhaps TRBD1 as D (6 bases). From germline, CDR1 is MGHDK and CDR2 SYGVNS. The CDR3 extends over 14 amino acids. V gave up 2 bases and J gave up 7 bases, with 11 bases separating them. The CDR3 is CASSEDRRSEKLFF. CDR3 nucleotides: TGTGCCAGCAGTGAAGACAGGAGAAGTGAAAAACTGTTTTTT.

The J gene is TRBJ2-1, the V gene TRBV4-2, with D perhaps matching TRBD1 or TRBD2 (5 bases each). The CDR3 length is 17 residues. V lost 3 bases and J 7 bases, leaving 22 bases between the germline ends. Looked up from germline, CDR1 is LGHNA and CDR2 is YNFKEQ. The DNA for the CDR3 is TGTGCCAGCAGCCACGACCGGGATTCAGGGCTAAGAAATGAGCAGTTCTTC. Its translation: CASSHDRDSGLRNEQFF.

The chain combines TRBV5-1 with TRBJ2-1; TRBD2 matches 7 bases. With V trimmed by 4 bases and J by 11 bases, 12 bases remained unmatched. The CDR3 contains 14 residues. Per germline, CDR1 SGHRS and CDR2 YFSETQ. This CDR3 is CASSPGGIGRQQFF. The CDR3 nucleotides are TGCGCCAGCAGCCCGGGAGGAATTGGGCGACAGCAGTTCTTC.

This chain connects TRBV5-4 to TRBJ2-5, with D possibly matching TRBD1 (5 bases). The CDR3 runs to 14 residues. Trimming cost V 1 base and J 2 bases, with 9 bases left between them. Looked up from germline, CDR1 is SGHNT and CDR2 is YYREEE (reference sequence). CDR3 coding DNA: TGTGCCAGCAGCTTGAAAAACAGGCAAGAGACCCAGTACTTC. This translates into CASSLKNRQETQYF.

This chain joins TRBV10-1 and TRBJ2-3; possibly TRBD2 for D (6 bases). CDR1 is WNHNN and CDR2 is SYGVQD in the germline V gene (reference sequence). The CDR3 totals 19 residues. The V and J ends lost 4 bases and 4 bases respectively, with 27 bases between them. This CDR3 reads CASSGSPQGGKGDADTQYF. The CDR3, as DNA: TGCGCCAGCAGTGGCTCTCCCCAAGGAGGGAAAGGGGATGCAGATACGCAGTATTTT.

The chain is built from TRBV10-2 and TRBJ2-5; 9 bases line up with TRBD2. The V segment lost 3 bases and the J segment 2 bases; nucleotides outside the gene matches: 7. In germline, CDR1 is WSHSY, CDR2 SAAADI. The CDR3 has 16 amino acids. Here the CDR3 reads CASSEQERGAQETQYF. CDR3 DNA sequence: TGCGCCAGCAGTGAACAGGAGCGGGGGGCGCAAGAGACCCAGTACTTC.

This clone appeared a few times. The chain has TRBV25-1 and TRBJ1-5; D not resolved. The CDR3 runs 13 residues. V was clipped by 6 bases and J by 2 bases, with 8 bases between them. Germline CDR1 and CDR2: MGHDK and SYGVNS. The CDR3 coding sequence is TGTGCCAGCAGCAGCCGTGGCAATCAGCCCCAGCATTTT. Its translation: CASSSRGNQPQHF.

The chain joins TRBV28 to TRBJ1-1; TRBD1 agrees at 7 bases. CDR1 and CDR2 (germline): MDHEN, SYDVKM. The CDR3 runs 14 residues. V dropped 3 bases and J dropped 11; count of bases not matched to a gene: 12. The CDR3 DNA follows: TGTGCCAGCAGTTTTGGTTCAAAAGAGGGGGCGGCTTTCTTT. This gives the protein CASSFGSKEGAAFF.

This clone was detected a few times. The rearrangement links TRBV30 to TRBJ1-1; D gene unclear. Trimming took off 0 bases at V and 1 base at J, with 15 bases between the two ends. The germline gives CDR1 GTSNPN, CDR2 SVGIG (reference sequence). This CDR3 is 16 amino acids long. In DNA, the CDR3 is TGTGCCTGGAGTGTCCCCCCACCCTTAGCGAACACTGAAGCTTTCTTT. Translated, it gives CAWSVPPPLANTEAFF.

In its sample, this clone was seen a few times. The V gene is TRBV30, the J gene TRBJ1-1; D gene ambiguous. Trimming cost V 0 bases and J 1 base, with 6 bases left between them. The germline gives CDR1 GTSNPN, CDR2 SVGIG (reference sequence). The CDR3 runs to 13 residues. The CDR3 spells CAWSVQTNTEAFF. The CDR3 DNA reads TGTGCCTGGAGTGTACAGACGAACACTGAAGCTTTCTTT.

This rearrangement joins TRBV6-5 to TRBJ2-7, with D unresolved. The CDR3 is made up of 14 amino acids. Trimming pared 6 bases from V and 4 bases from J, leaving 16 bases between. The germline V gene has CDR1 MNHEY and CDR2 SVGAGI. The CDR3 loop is CASRDPGRAYEQYF. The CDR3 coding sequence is TGTGCCAGCAGGGACCCAGGAAGGGCGTACGAGCAGTACTTC.

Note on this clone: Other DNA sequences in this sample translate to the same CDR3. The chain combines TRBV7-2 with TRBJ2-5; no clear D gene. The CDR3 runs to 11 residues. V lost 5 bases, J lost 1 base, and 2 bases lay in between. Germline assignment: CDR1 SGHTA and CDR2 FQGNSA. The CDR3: CASSPQETQYF. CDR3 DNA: TGTGCCAGCAGCCCCCAAGAGACCCAGTACTTC.